Below are 10 T cell receptor beta chains sequenced from a single sample in a study of cytomegalovirus exposure and HLA in healthy donors. This PCR relied on a set of 60 Vbeta primers and 13 Jbeta primers. Repertoires were generated with immunoSEQ multiplex PCR, while TCRdb's copy carries only in-frame clones and drops some. The sample has hundreds of thousands of clones; about 90% are singletons. The sequenced material came from PBMCs. The source of these receptors is a woman younger than 30 in good health and CMV-seronegative.

The rearrangement joins TRBV19 to TRBJ2-3; 7 bases match TRBD1. The trim removed 6 bases at V and 3 bases at J, leaving 0 bases unmatched. This CDR3 has 12 residues. Per germline, CDR1 LNHDA and CDR2 SQIVND (reference sequence). DNA for the CDR3: TGTGCCAGTAGCAGGGGGACAGATACGCAGTATTTT. Translating gives CASSRGTDTQYF. The whole variable domain, remainder taken from reference TRBV19 and TRBJ2-3, is DGGITQSPKYLFRKEGQNVTLSCEQNLNHDAMYWYRQDPGQGLRLIYYSQIVNDFQKGDIAEGYSVSREKKESFPLTVTSAQKNPTAFYLCASSRGTDTQYFGPGTRLTVL.

The chain is built from TRBV12-5 and TRBJ2-1; D is undetermined. V was pared by 1 base and J by 6 bases, with 4 bases between. Germline V gene sequence: CDR1 LGHNT, CDR2 FRNRAP. CDR3 length: 12 residues. The CDR3 loop reads CASGLAVNEQFF. As DNA, the CDR3 is TGTGCTAGTGGTTTGGCCGTCAATGAGCAGTTCTTC.

The chain uses TRBV5-1 and TRBJ2-7; no definite D call. This CDR3 contains 13 residues. The germline gives CDR1 SGHRS, CDR2 YFSETQ. V was clipped by 0 bases and J by 3 bases, with 7 bases between them. CDR3 in DNA: TGCGCCAGCAGCTTGGTCCCCAGCTACGAGCAGTACTTC. Its protein is CASSLVPSYEQYF.

The chain couples TRBV2 to TRBJ1-5; the match to TRBD1 covers 10 bases. The germline V gene has CDR1 SNHLY and CDR2 FYNNEI. Trimming removed 6 bases from V and 6 bases from J; junction bases left unmatched: 5. The length of the CDR3 is 14 residues. The CDR3 loop reads CASRGTGVSQPQHF. CDR3 coding DNA: TGTGCCAGCAGAGGGACAGGGGTGAGTCAGCCCCAGCATTTT.

This chain's CDR3 is CASRRDRGPHNEQFF. The CDR3 nucleotides read TGTGCCAGCAGGAGGGACAGGGGCCCCCACAATGAGCAGTTCTTC. The chain uses TRBV6-4 and TRBJ2-1; 10 bases map to TRBD1. The CDR3 has 15 amino acids. Trimming at V came to 6 bases and at J to 5 bases, leaving 7 bases not matched to a gene. Germline CDR1 and CDR2: MRHNA and SNTAGT.

V usage is TRBV7-3 and J usage is TRBJ2-2; 13 bases line up with TRBD2. The CDR3 covers 17 residues. Per the germline V gene, CDR1 is SGHTA and CDR2 is FQGTGA. V was clipped by 4 bases and J by 3 bases; unmatched bases: 5. The CDR3: CASSSTSGGSYTGELFF. The CDR3 DNA sequence: TGTGCCAGCAGCTCGACTAGCGGGGGGTCCTACACCGGGGAGCTGTTTTTT. The full variable domain, its missing parts supplied by reference TRBV7-3 and TRBJ2-2, is GAGVSQTPSNKVTEKGKYVELRCDPISGHTALYWYRQSLGQGPEFLIYFQGTGAADDSGLPNDRFFAVRPEGSVSTLKIQRTERGDSAVYLCASSSTSGGSYTGELFFGEGSRLTVL.

The gene calls are TRBV7-9 and TRBJ2-3; weak D call: TRBD2 (5 bases). Germline V gene sequence: CDR1 SEHNR, CDR2 FQNEAQ (reference sequence). Trimming cost V 5 bases and J 0 bases, with 9 bases left between them. CDR3 length equals 14 residues. CDR3 coding DNA: TGTGCCAGCAGCCCTCTAGCTAGCACAGATACGCAGTATTTT. Amino acids: CASSPLASTDTQYF. Using reference TRBV7-9 and TRBJ2-3 for the parts outside the CDR3, the full variable domain is DTGVSQNPRHKITKRGQNVTFRCDPISEHNRLYWYRQTLGQGPEFLTYFQNEAQLEKSRLLSDRFSAERPKGSFSTLEIQRTEQGDSAMYLCASSPLASTDTQYFGPGTRLTVL.

The chain has TRBV5-1 and TRBJ2-5, with D perhaps TRBD1 (6 bases). The J call may be faulty, since TRBJ2-7 better matches the DNA end. Germline-derived CDR1 and CDR2 are SGHRS and YFSETQ. This CDR3 has 13 residues. This CDR3 reads CASSPEDRYEQYF. The CDR3 bases are TGCGCCAGCAGCCCAGAAGACAGGTACGAGCAGTACTTC.

The V and J genes are TRBV19 and TRBJ2-7; D might be TRBD1 (6 bases). Germline V gene sequence: CDR1 LNHDA, CDR2 SQIVND (reference sequence). Trimming removed 3 bases at V and 2 bases at J, with 8 bases between. CDR3 size: 13 residues. This chain's CDR3 is CASSIPGAYEQYF. In DNA form, the CDR3 reads TGTGCCAGTAGTATCCCAGGGGCCTACGAGCAGTACTTC.

The chain recombines TRBV29-1 with TRBJ1-1; the match to TRBD1 covers 7 bases. Trimming cost V 0 bases and J 7 bases; bases outside gene matches: 8. Looked up from germline, CDR1 is SQVTM and CDR2 is ANQGSEA. The CDR3 is made up of 14 amino acids. The DNA for the CDR3 is TGCAGCGTTGAAGATCGAACAGGGGAAGATGAAGCTTTCTTT. This gives the protein CSVEDRTGEDEAFF.